A single sample is the source of the 29 T cell receptor beta chains below, sequenced in a study of blood T cell repertoires in COVID-19. Profiled with immunoSEQ multiplex PCR; TCRdb holds only in-frame clones, not every one. The sample holds 200,000 to 300,000 clones, roughly 82% seen once. Sequencing was carried out using peripheral blood. Receptors were obtained from a woman aged 70 to 79 with acute or convalescent COVID-19.

As for this clone: Other DNA sequences from this sample encode an identical CDR3 as well. This chain connects TRBV30 to TRBJ2-5; 7 bases fit TRBD2. The CDR3 is 14 residues long. V was clipped by 1 base and J by 1 base; unmatched bases: 3. The V gene's germline CDR1 is GTSNPN and CDR2 SVGIG (reference sequence). CDR3 amino acids: CAWSEGGAQETQYF. CDR3 DNA sequence: TGTGCCTGGAGTGAGGGAGGGGCCCAAGAGACCCAGTACTTC.

The V and J genes are TRBV6-5 and TRBJ1-2, with 8 bases identical to TRBD1. Germline CDR1 MNHEY, CDR2 SVGAGI. With V trimmed by 6 bases and J by 4 bases, 1 base remained unmatched. The CDR3 consists of 12 residues. The CDR3 loop is CASSQGAYGYTF. For the CDR3, the DNA is TGTGCCAGCAGCCAGGGGGCCTATGGCTACACCTTC.

This clone was observed a single time. This chain uses TRBV5-1 with TRBJ2-3; 10 positions match TRBD2. CDR3 length: 16 residues. CDR1 is SGHRS, CDR2 YFSETQ, per germline. Trimming took 3 bases from V and 2 from J; bases not matched to a gene: 6. CDR3 nucleotides: TGCGCCAGCAGCTCGGGAGCGGGGGGGATCACAGATACGCAGTATTTT. This sequence encodes CASSSGAGGITDTQYF. The full variable domain, in which reference TRBV5-1 and TRBJ2-3 provide the parts outside the CDR3, is KAGVTQTPRYLIKTRGQQVTLSCSPISGHRSVSWYQQTPGQGLQFLFEYFSETQRNKGNFPGRFSGRQFSNSRSEMNVSTLELGDSALYLCASSSGAGGITDTQYFGPGTRLTVL.

The chain has TRBV5-6 and TRBJ1-1, with D possibly TRBD1 on 6 matching bases. This CDR3 is built from 17 residues. In germline, CDR1 is SGHDT, CDR2 YYEEEE. V was cut by 0 bases and J by 1 base, with 16 bases left in between. CDR3 bases: TGTGCCAGCAGCTTGGTATTAGGGGGAGGGGAGAACACTGAAGCTTTCTTT. This encodes CASSLVLGGGENTEAFF.

In this sample, this clone turned up once. The chain links TRBV14 to TRBJ1-2; 9 bases are shared with TRBD1. Germline V gene lookup returns CDR1 SGHDN and CDR2 FVKESK. CDR3 length: 16 residues. V shed 1 base, J shed 4 bases, and the junction held 7 bases outside the gene matches. The CDR3 reads CASSQASDRGLYGYTF. The CDR3 nucleotides are TGTGCCAGCAGCCAAGCCTCGGACAGGGGACTCTATGGCTACACCTTC.

The chain has TRBV28 and TRBJ1-1, with D perhaps matching TRBD1 (6 bases). V was cut by 2 bases and J by 0 bases, with 10 bases left in between. Germline V gene lookup returns CDR1 MDHEN and CDR2 SYDVKM. The CDR3 runs to 15 residues. CDR3 in DNA: TGTGCCAGCAGTTTACAACAGGGTTTGAACACTGAAGCTTTCTTT. Amino acid sequence: CASSLQQGLNTEAFF. The full variable domain, completed using reference TRBV28 and TRBJ1-1, is DVKVTQSSRYLVKRTGEKVFLECVQDMDHENMFWYRQDPGLGLRLIYFSYDVKMKEKGDIPEGYSVSREKKERFSLILESASTNQTSMYLCASSLQQGLNTEAFFGQGTRLTVV.

The gene calls are TRBV7-2 and TRBJ2-1, with 9 nucleotides matching TRBD2. V was pared by 3 bases and J by 7 bases, with 7 bases of the junction left unmatched. Germline CDR1 is SGHTA and CDR2 is FQGNSA. The CDR3 runs 15 residues. This chain's CDR3 is CASSFGGGARNEQFF. The CDR3 coding sequence is TGTGCCAGCAGCTTTGGCGGGGGGGCCAGGAATGAGCAGTTCTTC.

The chain joins TRBV7-2 to TRBJ2-3; 7 bases match TRBD1. Germline V gene sequence: CDR1 SGHTA, CDR2 FQGNSA. The CDR3 length is 17 residues. The trim removed 7 bases at V and 6 bases at J, leaving 19 bases unmatched. The CDR3 DNA sequence: TGTGCCAGCACCGCTAGGATTCCGGGACAGATCATCGATACGCAGTATTTT. Translating gives CASTARIPGQIIDTQYF.

This chain connects TRBV12-3 or TRBV12-4 to TRBJ1-6; the D gene is possibly TRBD1 (5 bases). The CDR3 is 13 amino acids. Deletions cut 5 bases from V and 11 bases from J, with 13 bases between. CDR3 nucleotides: TGTGCCAGCAGTCCTCAGGGAGGGACACCCCTCCACTTT. It is translated as CASSPQGGTPLHF.

The rearrangement links TRBV5-1 to TRBJ2-7; D is perhaps TRBD1 (5 bases). The V end lost 1 base, the J end lost 10 bases, and 21 bases lay between the germline ends. The CDR3 has 15 amino acids. The germline V gene has CDR1 SGHRS and CDR2 YFSETQ. The CDR3 reads CASSLNIGHETIQYF. CDR3 bases: TGCGCCAGCAGCTTGAATATAGGACACGAGACAATCCAGTACTTC.

This chain connects TRBV18 to TRBJ1-2; tentatively, D is TRBD1 (5 bases). The germline V gene has CDR1 KGHSH and CDR2 LQKENI. With 2 bases removed from V and 2 bases from J, the gap between germline ends came to 12 bases. The CDR3 sequence is 15 residues long. The CDR3 loop reads CASSPIGDRNYGYTF. Here the CDR3 DNA reads TGTGCCAGCTCACCAATAGGAGACAGAAACTATGGCTACACCTTC.

On this clone itself: This CDR3 is also generated by other DNA sequences in the sample. The chain uses TRBV6-6 and TRBJ1-2; maybe TRBD1 (6 bases). This CDR3 contains 13 residues. CDR1 and CDR2 (germline): MNHNY, SVGAGI (reference sequence). Trimming pared 2 bases from V and 3 bases from J, leaving 7 bases between. This chain's CDR3 is CASSYEGDYGYTF. DNA of the CDR3: TGTGCCAGCAGTTACGAGGGGGACTATGGCTACACCTTC.

The V gene is TRBV19, the J gene TRBJ1-1, with 8 bases that match TRBD1. V lost 0 bases to trimming and J lost 7 bases; unmatched junction nucleotides: 4. The CDR3 has 14 amino acids. Germline CDR1 reads LNHDA; CDR2 reads SQIVND (reference sequence). The CDR3 loop reads CASSIETGVNEAFF. The CDR3 DNA sequence: TGTGCCAGTAGTATAGAGACAGGGGTTAATGAAGCTTTCTTT.

V gene TRBV15 combines with J gene TRBJ1-5; 7 bases match TRBD1. This CDR3 region has 14 residues. Germline loops: CDR1 LNHNV, CDR2 YYDKDF (reference sequence). V lost 5 bases and J lost 6; bases outside the gene matches: 7. CDR3 sequence reads: CATSWDSKGQPQHF. As DNA, the CDR3 is TGTGCCACCAGCTGGGACAGTAAGGGTCAGCCCCAGCATTTT.

The chain couples TRBV10-3 to TRBJ1-1; TRBD1 is a possible D gene (6 bases). Germline loops: CDR1 ENHRY, CDR2 SYGVKD. The CDR3 extends over 14 amino acids. V was cut by 5 bases and J by 1 base, with 11 bases left in between. Written as DNA, the CDR3 is TGTGCCATCAGTTCAGGGGTTGGGAACACTGAAGCTTTCTTT. It is translated as CAISSGVGNTEAFF.

The gene calls are TRBV5-5 and TRBJ1-6, with 10 bases matching TRBD1. This CDR3 is 14 amino acids long. J was trimmed by 10 bases and V by 4 bases; bases with no gene match: 5. CDR1 and CDR2 from the germline V gene are SGHKS and YYEKEE (reference sequence). This chain's CDR3 is CASSRGTGASPLHF. Here the CDR3 DNA reads TGTGCCAGCAGCCGCGGGACAGGGGCCTCACCCCTCCACTTT. The complete variable domain, with remaining parts taken from reference TRBV5-5 and TRBJ1-6, reads DAGVTQSPTHLIKTRGQQVTLRCSPISGHKSVSWYQQVLGQGPQFIFQYYEKEERGRGNFPDRFSARQFPNYSSELNVNALLLGDSALYLCASSRGTGASPLHFGNGTRLTVT.

In DNA form, the CDR3 reads TGTGCCAGCAGCGAAGGGAGGGTGAACTATGGCTACACCTTC. Translation gives CASSEGRVNYGYTF. The chain links TRBV7-8 to TRBJ1-2, with unresolved D. With 5 bases removed from V and 2 bases from J, the gap between germline ends came to 12 bases. Germline V gene sequence: CDR1 SGHVS, CDR2 FQNEAQ. The CDR3 contains 14 residues.

The V gene is TRBV7-9, the J gene TRBJ2-1; 15 nucleotides agree with TRBD2. Germline V gene data show CDR1 as SEHNR and CDR2 as FQNEAQ (reference sequence). The length of the CDR3 is 16 residues. The junction had 9 bases not matched to a gene; V was cut back by 6 bases and J by 9 bases. The CDR3 DNA sequence: TGTGCCAGCAGTTCCGGACTAGCGGGGGGGCAGATTGAGCAGTTCTTC. Encoded protein: CASSSGLAGGQIEQFF.

The chain employs TRBV7-8 and TRBJ1-6; TRBD1 is a possible D gene (6 bases). This CDR3 has 16 amino acids. From germline, CDR1 is SGHVS and CDR2 FQNEAQ. V dropped 5 bases and J dropped 7 bases, with 18 bases sitting between them. In nucleotides, the CDR3 is TGTGCCAGCAGCGTTGGACAGCGCGTTCGAAATTCACCCCTCCACTTT. Its protein product is CASSVGQRVRNSPLHF.

The chain has TRBV28 and TRBJ2-3, with 12 bases lining up with TRBD2. Trimming took 0 bases from V and 2 from J; bases not matched to a gene: 3. Germline values: CDR1 MDHEN, CDR2 SYDVKM. The CDR3 is made up of 17 amino acids. CDR3 residues: CASSLWASGGATDTQYF. The CDR3 DNA follows: TGTGCCAGCAGTTTATGGGCTAGCGGGGGGGCCACAGATACGCAGTATTTT.

The rearrangement links TRBV7-9 to TRBJ1-3, with 7 bases that match TRBD1. Germline assignment: CDR1 SEHNR and CDR2 FQNEAQ (reference sequence). V lost 5 bases, J lost 0 bases, and 7 bases stayed unmatched. This CDR3 is 16 amino acids long. The DNA of the CDR3 is TGTGCCAGCAGCCGACAGGGAACAAGCTCTGGAAACACCATATATTTT. This gives the protein CASSRQGTSSGNTIYF.

V gene TRBV4-2 combines with J gene TRBJ1-4; tentatively, D is TRBD1 (5 bases). This CDR3 has 14 amino acids. Germline CDR1 reads LGHNA; CDR2 reads YNFKEQ. V lost 0 bases to trimming and J lost 8 bases, with 10 bases between them. Written as DNA, the CDR3 is TGTGCCAGCAGCCAAGATAGGGGTTGGGAAAAACTGTTTTTT. Translation: CASSQDRGWEKLFF.

The chain is built from TRBV6-5 and TRBJ2-7, with TRBD1 matching over 10 bases. The CDR3 totals 13 residues. J was trimmed by 4 bases and V by 6 bases; bases with no gene match: 3. The germline V gene has CDR1 MNHEY and CDR2 SVGAGI. CDR3 sequence (DNA): TGTGCCAGCAGGACAGGGGGCGCATACGAGCAGTACTTC. Translation gives CASRTGGAYEQYF.

V is TRBV11-2 and J is TRBJ2-7; the match to TRBD2 covers 7 bases. V was clipped by 1 base and J by 1 base; unmatched bases: 10. The CDR3 runs to 17 residues. CDR1 and CDR2 (germline): SGHAT, FQNNGV. CDR3 loop: CASSLVRVGGLSYEQYF. For the CDR3, the DNA is TGTGCCAGCAGCTTAGTAAGAGTCGGGGGGTTATCCTACGAGCAGTACTTC.

The chain recombines TRBV27 with TRBJ1-2; D is ambiguous. The V and J ends lost 5 bases and 8 bases respectively, with 15 bases between them. Germline CDR1 and CDR2: MNHEY and SMNVEV (reference sequence). This CDR3 is 13 amino acids long. CDR3 region: CASSPRGNRGYTF. CDR3 DNA sequence: TGTGCCAGCAGTCCCCGAGGGAATCGGGGCTACACCTTC.

The V call is TRBV11-3, the J call TRBJ2-7; D possibly corresponds to TRBD1 (6 bases). Germline V CDR1 and CDR2: SGHNT, YENEEA. The CDR3 extends over 13 amino acids. V lost 0 bases to trimming and J lost 4 bases, with 7 bases between them. CDR3 in DNA: TGTGCCAGCAGCTTAGAGACAGGTTACGAGCAGTACTTC. As protein: CASSLETGYEQYF.

This clone was seen just once. The chain recombines TRBV10-3 with TRBJ1-2; D unresolved. This CDR3 is built from 12 residues. Trimming pared 8 bases from V and 4 bases from J, leaving 11 bases between. Germline values: CDR1 ENHRY, CDR2 SYGVKD. The CDR3, as DNA: TGTGCCATCTTTACCGGCGGCTATGGCTACACCTTC. It yields the protein CAIFTGGYGYTF.

The chain uses TRBV12-3 or TRBV12-4 and TRBJ1-2, with D possibly TRBD1 on 5 matching bases. V dropped 2 bases and J dropped 6 bases, with 10 bases sitting between them. This CDR3 contains 13 residues. CDR3 sequence (DNA): TGTGCCAGCAGTTTACAGGGAAAGGATGGCTACACCTTC. This translates into CASSLQGKDGYTF.

V gene TRBV5-1 combines with J gene TRBJ1-5; 8 bases line up with TRBD1. From germline, CDR1 is SGHRS and CDR2 YFSETQ. The CDR3 has 13 residues. The V segment lost 8 bases and the J segment 3 bases; nucleotides outside the gene matches: 4. For the CDR3, the DNA is TGCGCCAGTCAACAGGGGGACAATCAGCCCCAGCATTTT. Translation gives CASQQGDNQPQHF.